The 10 T cell receptor beta chains below come from one sample, sequenced in a study of T cell changes during pregnancy in multiple sclerosis (dated by TCRdb to about 2019). Library construction relied on the immunoSEQ multiplex PCR assay. In its TCRdb copy, this immuneACCESS table keeps in-frame sequences only and misses some clones. Where compared with another copy, unresolved V genes explain less than half of these, and the others have no known cause. The sample table lists 91,000 or so clones, approximately 94% of them with a count of one. Of the sample, almost 1% falls within the top ten clones. This specimen was peripheral blood, taken after pregnancy. These receptors originate from a female donor with multiple sclerosis, enrolled in a pregnancy study.

V usage is TRBV12-2 and J usage is TRBJ2-7; the table assigns TRBD1, which was not confirmed against the DNA. TRBV12-2 is assigned pseudogene status. This CDR3 contains 16 residues. CDR3 nucleotide sequence: TGTGCAAGTCGCTTACCTCGGACAGGCTGTACCTACGAGCAGTACTTC. Translated, it gives CASRLPRTGCTYEQYF.

V usage is TRBV30 and J usage is TRBJ2-1; 7 bases match TRBD2. Germline V lookup: CDR1 GTSNPN, CDR2 SVGIG (reference sequence). The CDR3 totals 13 residues. The V segment lost 6 bases and the J segment 9 bases; nucleotides outside the gene matches: 11. The CDR3 nucleotides read TGTGCCTGCAGTCGCGGCGGGAGAGGTGAGCAGTTCTTC. This gives the protein CACSRGGRGEQFF.

The genes are TRBV30 and TRBJ2-7; 7 nucleotides agree with TRBD2. Germline V gene sequence: CDR1 GTSNPN, CDR2 SVGIG (reference sequence). This CDR3 comprises 14 residues. Unmatched junction bases numbered 9, after V lost 5 bases and J lost 2 bases. This CDR3 reads CAWSRGGYTYEQYF. The CDR3, as DNA: TGTGCCTGGTCCCGGGGAGGGTACACCTACGAGCAGTACTTC. Full variable domain (remainder filled in from reference TRBV30 and TRBJ2-7): SQTIHQWPATLVQPVGSPLSLECTVEGTSNPNLYWYRQAAGRGLQLLFYSVGIGQISSEVPQNLSASRPQDRQFILSSKKLLLSDSGFYLCAWSRGGYTYEQYFGPGTRLTVT.

The chain joins TRBV5-4 to TRBJ1-2, with TRBD1 matching 8 bases. After removal of 1 base from V and 7 bases from J, the junction contained 6 bases not matched to a gene. The CDR3 is 14 residues long. Germline lookup yields CDR1 SGHNT and CDR2 YYREEE (reference sequence). In nucleotides, the CDR3 is TGTGCCAGCAGCTTGTTCCAGGGGGCGAGTGGCTACACCTTC. Its protein product is CASSLFQGASGYTF.

The chain employs TRBV7-9 and TRBJ2-2, with TRBD1 matching over 10 bases. The CDR3 runs to 15 residues. J lost 7 bases, V lost 7 bases, and 9 bases had no gene match. The germline gives CDR1 SEHNR, CDR2 FQNEAQ (reference sequence). CDR3 residues: CASIQMTGGIGELFF. CDR3 coding DNA: TGTGCCAGCATCCAGATGACAGGGGGCATCGGGGAGCTGTTTTTT.

The rearrangement links TRBV6-1 to TRBJ2-1; no reliable D call. The CDR3 has 11 amino acids. Looked up from germline, CDR1 is MNHNS and CDR2 is SASEGT. The CDR3: CVSVLYNEQFF. The DNA of the CDR3 is TGTGTGTCGGTACTCTACAATGAGCAGTTCTTC.

The sample holds a few counts of this clone. V gene TRBV27 combines with J gene TRBJ2-7; TRBD1 is a possible D gene (6 bases). Germline CDR1 MNHEY, CDR2 SMNVEV (reference sequence). The length of the CDR3 is 15 residues. V lost 3 bases to trimming and J lost 3 bases, with 15 bases between them. In DNA, the CDR3 is TGTGCCAGCAGTTTCGCCGGGACAAAAATCTACGAGCAGTACTTC. It encodes CASSFAGTKIYEQYF.

The genes are TRBV7-9 and TRBJ2-3; 8 nucleotides line up with TRBD2. The CDR3 has 17 amino acids. The V and J ends lost 1 base and 6 bases, in that order; junction bases with no gene match: 12. Germline CDR1 SEHNR, CDR2 FQNEAQ (reference sequence). The CDR3 loop is CASSLVGTRDGIDTQYF. The CDR3 DNA sequence: TGTGCCAGCAGCTTAGTCGGGACTAGGGATGGAATTGATACGCAGTATTTT.

The V gene is TRBV6-5, the J gene TRBJ2-2; 7 bases align to TRBD1. CDR3 length: 14 amino acids. Germline lookup yields CDR1 MNHEY and CDR2 SVGAGI. J was trimmed by 6 bases and V by 0 bases; bases with no gene match: 1. CDR3 loop: CASSYSQGAGELFF. For the CDR3, the DNA is TGTGCCAGCAGTTACTCGCAGGGGGCCGGGGAGCTGTTTTTT.

This chain joins TRBV4-3 and TRBJ1-3; 8 positions agree with TRBD1. Germline-derived CDR1 and CDR2 are LGHNA and YSLEER. This CDR3 region has 16 residues. The ends lost 0 bases at V and 2 bases at J; junction bases unmatched: 3. CDR3 DNA: TGCGCCAGCAGCCAAGATACGACAGGGGCTGGAAACACCATATATTTT. As protein: CASSQDTTGAGNTIYF.